These 10 T cell receptor beta chains share one sample of origin, sequenced in a study of vaccination and CD4 T cells after COVID-19. Antigens of these TCRs are unknown. Cultured CD4+ T-cell DNA underwent Oncomine TCR Beta short-read sequencing. TCRdb processed the PCR reads anew with MiXCR; each CDR3 protein has one entry. The sample carries approximately 16,000 distinct CDR3 sequences, less than 40% recorded once. Treatment defined: roughly nine-day PBMC culture with coronavirus spike peptide pools or control peptides (ViraFEST assay). The sequences come from CD4+ T cells from blood, cultured in vitro, collected before SARS-CoV-2 vaccination. The receptors here all came from a human donor who received a COVID-19 vaccine.

This clonotype was counted between two and nine times. The V call is TRBV11-1, the J call TRBJ1-1; D perhaps matches TRBD1 (6 bases). V lost 5 bases and J lost 5, with 12 bases in between. CDR3 length equals 13 residues. Per the germline V gene, CDR1 is SGHAT and CDR2 is FQDESV (reference sequence). This CDR3 is CASSAYRDTEAFF. CDR3 nucleotides: TGTGCCAGCAGCGCCTACAGGGATACTGAAGCTTTCTTT. Together with reference TRBV11-1 and TRBJ1-1, the CDR3 gives the full variable domain: EAEVAQSPRYKITEKSQAVAFWCDPISGHATLYWYRQILGQGPELLVQFQDESVVDDSQLPKDRFSAERLKGVDSTLKIQPAELGDSAMYLCASSAYRDTEAFFGQGTRLTVV.

The gene calls are TRBV29-1 and TRBJ2-3; 8 positions agree with TRBD2. Germline V gene data show CDR1 as SQVTM and CDR2 as ANQGSEA. The junction had 9 bases not matched to a gene; V was cut back by 7 bases and J by 3 bases. The length of the CDR3 is 14 residues. The CDR3 bases are TGCAGCGCCCGGACTAGCTTTATTACAGATACGCAGTATTTT. It specifies CSARTSFITDTQYF.

V is TRBV6-1 and J is TRBJ2-2, with TRBD1 identical over 10 bases. Looked up from germline, CDR1 is MNHNS and CDR2 is SASEGT. CDR3 length: 15 residues. With V trimmed by 7 bases and J by 4 bases, 6 bases remained unmatched. As DNA, the CDR3 is TGTGCCAGCAAAAGGGACAGGGGAAGCACCGGGGAGCTGTTTTTT. Its protein product is CASKRDRGSTGELFF.

The chain uses TRBV5-4 and TRBJ1-1; D might be TRBD1 (6 bases). V was shortened by 0 bases and J by 5 bases, with 11 bases between the two germline ends. The CDR3 length is 14 residues. Germline-derived CDR1 and CDR2 are SGHNT and YYREEE (reference sequence). The CDR3 protein is CASSLEGGRTEAFF. In DNA, the CDR3 is TGTGCCAGCAGCTTGGAGGGGGGCCGGACTGAAGCTTTCTTT.

V and J are TRBV7-6 and TRBJ1-5; TRBD1 aligns across 8 bases. This CDR3 is 18 amino acids long. The V gene's germline CDR1 is SGHVS and CDR2 FNYEAQ. The ends lost 0 bases at V and 1 base at J; junction bases unmatched: 8. CDR3 region: CASSLAQSGGISNQPQHF. The CDR3 bases are TGTGCCAGCAGCTTAGCGCAGTCAGGGGGCATAAGCAATCAGCCCCAGCATTTT.

Written as DNA, the CDR3 is TGTGCCAGCAGGACCGTGTATGGTGAAAAACTGTTTTTT. Its protein is CASRTVYGEKLFF. The V and J genes are TRBV6-1 and TRBJ1-4; D uncertain. With 6 bases removed from V and 7 bases from J, the gap between germline ends came to 12 bases. The CDR3 runs 13 residues. In germline, CDR1 is MNHNS, CDR2 SASEGT.

The J gene is TRBJ2-3, the V gene TRBV5-5; D gene ambiguous. This CDR3 spans 16 amino acids. The germline CDR1 and CDR2 sequences are SGHKS and YYEKEE (reference sequence). V shed 4 bases and J shed 0 bases, with 15 bases lying between them. The CDR3 DNA sequence: TGTGCCAGCAGCCACCCCCAGGACCCTAGCACAGATACGCAGTATTTT. Residues: CASSHPQDPSTDTQYF.

This rearrangement joins TRBV11-2 to TRBJ2-7, with 12 bases aligning to TRBD2. The V and J ends lost 6 bases and 5 bases, in that order; junction bases with no gene match: 8. This CDR3 region has 15 residues. CDR1 SGHAT and CDR2 FQNNGV come from the germline V gene. The chain's CDR3 is CASRRTSGGPNEQYF. CDR3 sequence (DNA): TGTGCCAGCAGACGTACTAGCGGGGGGCCCAACGAGCAGTACTTC.

The chain has TRBV18 and TRBJ1-5; TRBD1 agrees at 8 bases. With 0 bases clipped from V and 2 bases from J, the junction kept 3 bases outside the gene matches. Germline values: CDR1 KGHSH, CDR2 LQKENI. This CDR3 is 16 amino acids long. The CDR3 bases are TGTGCCAGCTCACCACCGGACAGGGTTGGCAATCAGCCCCAGCATTTT. Translating it yields CASSPPDRVGNQPQHF. The whole variable domain, remainder taken from reference TRBV18 and TRBJ1-5, is NAGVMQNPRHLVRRRGQEARLRCSPMKGHSHVYWYRQLPEEGLKFMVYLQKENIIDESGMPKERFSAEFPKEGPSILRIQQVVRGDSAAYFCASSPPDRVGNQPQHFGDGTRLSIL.

V gene TRBV7-6 combines with J gene TRBJ2-5; the match to TRBD2 covers 14 bases. Germline CDR1 reads SGHVS; CDR2 reads FNYEAQ. The CDR3 contains 16 residues. V lost 5 bases to trimming and J lost 0 bases; unmatched junction nucleotides: 2. DNA of the CDR3: TGTGCCAGCAGCCAGGGACTAGCGGGGGACCAAGAGACCCAGTACTTC. Translation gives CASSQGLAGDQETQYF.